Sequencing of this TCR beta chain was carried out in a study of T cell repertoires in cytomegalovirus infection. The CDR3 loop spans 15 amino acids. The germline V gene has CDR1 SEHNR and CDR2 FQNEAQ (reference sequence). J gave up 0 bases and V 11 bases, and 9 bases lay outside the gene matches. In TCRdb, the reads were re-called with MiXCR into one record per CDR3 protein. The sample contains roughly 700,000 distinct CDR3 sequences, 30% to 40% of which appear only once. The sample holds a few counts of this clonotype. Its antigen is unidentified. Sequencing used cultured PBMCs, obtained from culture after CMV antigen stimulation. The TCR was taken from a human donor in good health (CMV status not recorded). Some clones in this sample may be carry-over from other donors' samples. The gene calls are TRBV7-9 and TRBJ2-1; TRBD2 agrees at 8 bases. The CDR3 region has the DNA TGTGCCGTTCGGGGGGGGGGAAGCTCCTACAATGAGCAGTTCTTC. Translated, it gives CAVRGGGSSYNEQFF.